The rows below give T cell receptor beta chains drawn from one sample of a study of identical twins. MiXCR was run by TCRdb on the 5' RACE reads, yielding one entry per CDR3 protein. The profile covers 640,000 or so distinct CDR3 sequences, with 6% to 6.5% appearing a single time and 1.5% to 2% taken by the ten largest. The specimen was naive T cells sorted from blood. These receptors all come from a man aged 18 to 35 in good health. Both conserved end residues are trimmed from each CDR3. D genes are given only for firm matches.

>TRBD1|TRBV6-1|TRBJ2-1
ASSEVPGQGKSSYNEQF
>TRBD1|TRBV4-1|TRBJ2-7
ASSQQDRGGEQY
>.|TRBV7-7|TRBJ2-3
ASSLDAAKDTQY
>TRBD2|TRBV29-1|TRBJ2-1
SVEDFREVTNEQF
>.|TRBV30|TRBJ2-1
AWSGGEQF
>.|TRBV6-5|TRBJ1-4
ASSYSIGTATTNEKLF
>.|TRBV19|TRBJ1-1
ASSIGGSNTEAF
>TRBD2|TRBV11-2|TRBJ2-1
ASSFLAGTSYNEQF
>TRBD2|TRBV4-2|TRBJ2-7
ASSQDPATSGAY
>.|TRBV30|TRBJ2-2
AWMGDHGELF
>TRBD2|TRBV7-9|TRBJ2-2
ASSWRSGGTNTGELF
>.|TRBV12-3/TRBV12-4|TRBJ2-5
ASSRTAGETQY
>TRBD2|TRBV15|TRBJ2-3
ATSRSGTSGSFTDTQY
>TRBD2|TRBV29-1|TRBJ2-1
SVGETSGVYNEQF
>.|TRBV5-1|TRBJ2-1
ASSADRANREQF
>.|TRBV27|TRBJ2-3
ASTRGNTQY
>TRBD2|TRBV3-1|TRBJ2-7
ASSQEAGVYEQY
>.|TRBV18|TRBJ2-7
ASSPDGVYEQY
>.|TRBV12-3/TRBV12-4|TRBJ1-6
ASWGYNSPLH
>.|TRBV29-1|TRBJ2-1
SASWGAYNEQF
>TRBD2|TRBV20-1|TRBJ2-3
SARVLSGRAIDTQY
>.|TRBV7-9|TRBJ1-2
ASSSQAGGRYGYT
>.|TRBV10-3|TRBJ2-6
AISGQGGRSGANVLT
>.|TRBV15|TRBJ2-1
ATSLNVPGDLNEQF
>TRBD1|TRBV29-1|TRBJ2-1
SGNRDRGLEQF
>TRBD1|TRBV6-1|TRBJ2-3
ASSRTGQGDTQY
>.|TRBV7-8|TRBJ2-1
ASSLNRGGTYNEQF
>TRBD1|TRBV24-1|TRBJ2-5
ATSDYDTGVETQY
>.|TRBV10-3|TRBJ2-3
AISESRPEAQY
>.|TRBV20-1|TRBJ2-7
SAIRGNWVEGDEQY
>.|TRBV12-5|TRBJ2-3
ASAIGEDTQY
>.|TRBV10-2|TRBJ2-1
ASSDFDSRF
>TRBD1|TRBV20-1|TRBJ2-3
SAPNRDRVPDTQY
>TRBD1|TRBV27|TRBJ2-7
ASSPWDRDYEQY
>.|TRBV11-2|TRBJ2-3
ASSLVRLGVSTDTQY
>.|TRBV10-3|TRBJ1-4
AISEEWQGREKLF
>TRBD1|TRBV12-3/TRBV12-4|TRBJ2-1
AGEPTGAHYNEQF
>TRBD2|TRBV7-6|TRBJ2-3
ASSLSRLAGVGSTDTQY
>TRBD2|TRBV11-3|TRBJ2-1
ASSLFGSGSTYNEQF
>.|TRBV20-1|TRBJ2-5
SAREEDGSGMYQETQY
>TRBD1|TRBV5-5|TRBJ1-6
ASSWPGQGANNSPLH
>TRBD1|TRBV29-1|TRBJ1-5
SVGQGANQPQH
>.|TRBV14|TRBJ2-2
ASSHGVGELF
>TRBD1|TRBV4-3|TRBJ2-1
ASSLTGTVEQF
>TRBD2|TRBV13|TRBJ2-7
ASSLEGLAGDYEQY
>TRBD1|TRBV28|TRBJ2-5
ASSSRTGTGYRETQY
>.|TRBV20-1|TRBJ2-3
SAPIDTQY
>.|TRBV29-1|TRBJ1-2
SVDLEYGYT
>.|TRBV10-3|TRBJ2-1
AIKGKAEKYNEQF
>TRBD2|TRBV29-1|TRBJ2-5
SELSGRGGETQY
>.|TRBV2|TRBJ1-5
ASVRDSNQPQH
>TRBD2|TRBV7-9|TRBJ2-1
ASSFRSAGVSNEQF
>.|TRBV7-9|TRBJ2-3
ASTHRADTQY
>TRBD1|TRBV6-5|TRBJ2-4
ASSYSTTGKNIQY